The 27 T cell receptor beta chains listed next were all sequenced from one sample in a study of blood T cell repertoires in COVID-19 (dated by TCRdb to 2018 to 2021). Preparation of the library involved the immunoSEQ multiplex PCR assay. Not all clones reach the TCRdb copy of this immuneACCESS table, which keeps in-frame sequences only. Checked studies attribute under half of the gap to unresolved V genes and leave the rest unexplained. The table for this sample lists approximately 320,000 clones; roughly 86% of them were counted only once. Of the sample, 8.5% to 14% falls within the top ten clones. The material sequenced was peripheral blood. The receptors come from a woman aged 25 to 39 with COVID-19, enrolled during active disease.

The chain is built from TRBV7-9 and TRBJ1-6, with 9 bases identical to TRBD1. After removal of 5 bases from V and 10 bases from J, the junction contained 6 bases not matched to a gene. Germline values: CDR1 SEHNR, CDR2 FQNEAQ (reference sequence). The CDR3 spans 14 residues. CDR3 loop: CASSQQGASSPLHF. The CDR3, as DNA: TGTGCCAGCAGCCAACAGGGGGCCTCCTCACCCCTCCACTTT. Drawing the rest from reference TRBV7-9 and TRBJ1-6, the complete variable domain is DTGVSQNPRHKITKRGQNVTFRCDPISEHNRLYWYRQTLGQGPEFLTYFQNEAQLEKSRLLSDRFSAERPKGSFSTLEIQRTEQGDSAMYLCASSQQGASSPLHFGNGTRLTVT.

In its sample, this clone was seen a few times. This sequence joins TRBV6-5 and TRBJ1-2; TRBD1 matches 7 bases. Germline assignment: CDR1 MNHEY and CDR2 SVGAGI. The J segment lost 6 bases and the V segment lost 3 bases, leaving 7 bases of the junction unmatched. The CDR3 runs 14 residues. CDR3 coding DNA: TGTGCCAGCAGTTATCGAGACAGGGCCGATGGCTACACCTTC. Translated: CASSYRDRADGYTF.

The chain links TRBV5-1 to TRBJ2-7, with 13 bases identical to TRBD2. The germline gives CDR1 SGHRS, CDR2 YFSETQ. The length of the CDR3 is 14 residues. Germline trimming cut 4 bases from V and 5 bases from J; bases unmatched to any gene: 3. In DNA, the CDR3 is TGCGCCAGCAGCAACGGACTAGCGGGAGACGAGCAGTACTTC. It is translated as CASSNGLAGDEQYF.

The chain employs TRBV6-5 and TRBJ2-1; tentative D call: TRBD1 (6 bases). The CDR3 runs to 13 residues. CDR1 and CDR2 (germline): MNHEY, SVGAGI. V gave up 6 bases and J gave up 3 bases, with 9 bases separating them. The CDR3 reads CASRQGLYNEQFF. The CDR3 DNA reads TGTGCCAGCAGACAGGGCCTCTACAATGAGCAGTTCTTC.

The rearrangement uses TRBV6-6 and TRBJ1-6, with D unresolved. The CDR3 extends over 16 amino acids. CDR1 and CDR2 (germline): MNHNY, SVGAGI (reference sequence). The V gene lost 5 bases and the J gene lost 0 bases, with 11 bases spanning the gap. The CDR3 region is CASSPFSSSYNSPLHF. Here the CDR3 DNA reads TGTGCCAGCAGTCCCTTCTCGAGCTCCTATAATTCACCCCTCCACTTT.

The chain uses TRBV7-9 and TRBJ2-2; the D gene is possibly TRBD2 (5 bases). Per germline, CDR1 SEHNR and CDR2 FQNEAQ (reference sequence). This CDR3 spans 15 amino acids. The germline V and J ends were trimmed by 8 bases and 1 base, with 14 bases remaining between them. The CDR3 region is CASSVEEENTGELFF. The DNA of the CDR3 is TGTGCCAGCTCGGTTGAGGAGGAGAACACCGGGGAGCTGTTTTTT. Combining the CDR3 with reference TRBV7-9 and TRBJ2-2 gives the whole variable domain DTGVSQNPRHKITKRGQNVTFRCDPISEHNRLYWYRQTLGQGPEFLTYFQNEAQLEKSRLLSDRFSAERPKGSFSTLEIQRTEQGDSAMYLCASSVEEENTGELFFGEGSRLTVL.

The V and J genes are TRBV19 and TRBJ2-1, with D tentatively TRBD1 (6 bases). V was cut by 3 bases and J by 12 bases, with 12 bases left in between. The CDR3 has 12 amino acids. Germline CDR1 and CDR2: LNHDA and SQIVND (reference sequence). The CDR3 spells CASSIRGARQFF. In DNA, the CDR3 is TGTGCCAGTAGTATCAGGGGCGCCAGGCAGTTCTTC.

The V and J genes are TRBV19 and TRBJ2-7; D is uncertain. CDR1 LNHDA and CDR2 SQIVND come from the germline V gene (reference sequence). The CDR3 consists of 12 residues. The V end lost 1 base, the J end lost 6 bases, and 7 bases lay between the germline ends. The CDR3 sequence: CASSIGVSEQYF. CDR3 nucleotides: TGTGCCAGTAGTATAGGAGTCTCCGAGCAGTACTTC.

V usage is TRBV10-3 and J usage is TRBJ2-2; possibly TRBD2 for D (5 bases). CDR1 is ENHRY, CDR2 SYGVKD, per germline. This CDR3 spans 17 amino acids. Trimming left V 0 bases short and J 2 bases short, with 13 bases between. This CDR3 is CAISESRADYNTGELFF. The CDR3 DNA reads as TGTGCCATCAGTGAGTCGAGGGCAGACTACAACACCGGGGAGCTGTTTTTT.

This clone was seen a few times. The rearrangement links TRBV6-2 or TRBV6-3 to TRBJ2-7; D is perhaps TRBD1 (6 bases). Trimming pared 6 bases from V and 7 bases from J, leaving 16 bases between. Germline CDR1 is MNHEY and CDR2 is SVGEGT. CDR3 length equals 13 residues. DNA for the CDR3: TGTGCCAGCAGCCCAGTAGGGGGACGTGAGCAGTACTTC. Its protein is CASSPVGGREQYF.

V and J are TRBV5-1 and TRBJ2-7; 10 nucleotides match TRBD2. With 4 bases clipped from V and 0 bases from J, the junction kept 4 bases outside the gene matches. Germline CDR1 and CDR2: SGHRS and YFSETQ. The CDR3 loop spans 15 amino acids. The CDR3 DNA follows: TGCGCCAGCAGCCCGGCTAGCGGGAGCTCCTACGAGCAGTACTTC. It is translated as CASSPASGSSYEQYF.

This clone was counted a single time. CDR3 bases: TGTGCCAGCAGTTCGGGACTAGCGGTGAACACCGGGGAGCTGTTTTTT. Protein: CASSSGLAVNTGELFF. The rearrangement links TRBV2 to TRBJ2-2, with 11 bases that match TRBD2. CDR1 is SNHLY, CDR2 FYNNEI, per germline. The junction had 3 bases not matched to a gene; V was cut back by 5 bases and J by 1 base. This CDR3 has 16 amino acids.

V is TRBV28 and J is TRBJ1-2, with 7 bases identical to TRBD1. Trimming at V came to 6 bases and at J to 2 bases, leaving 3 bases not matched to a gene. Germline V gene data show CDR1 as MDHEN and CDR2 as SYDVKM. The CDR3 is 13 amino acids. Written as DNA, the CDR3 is TGTGCCAGCAGGGCAGGGGGGAACTATGGCTACACCTTC. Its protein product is CASRAGGNYGYTF.

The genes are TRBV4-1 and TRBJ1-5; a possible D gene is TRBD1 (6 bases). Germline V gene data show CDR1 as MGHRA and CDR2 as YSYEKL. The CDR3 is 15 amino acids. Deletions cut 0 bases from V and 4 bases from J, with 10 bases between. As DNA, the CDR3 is TGCGCCAGCAGCCAAGAGGGGGGGCGAAATCAGCCCCAGCATTTT. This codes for CASSQEGGRNQPQHF.

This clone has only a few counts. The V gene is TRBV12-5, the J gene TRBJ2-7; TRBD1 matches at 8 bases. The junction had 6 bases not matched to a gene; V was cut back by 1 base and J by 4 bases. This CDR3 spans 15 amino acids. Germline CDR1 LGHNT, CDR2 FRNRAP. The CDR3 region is CASGLDRDRKYEQYF. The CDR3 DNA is TGTGCTAGTGGTTTGGACCGGGACAGGAAATACGAGCAGTACTTC.

CDR3 sequence reads: CASSSGLAVTRKAGELFF. For the CDR3, the DNA is TGCGCCAGCAGCTCGGGACTAGCGGTTACCCGAAAGGCCGGGGAGCTGTTTTTT. The chain links TRBV5-1 to TRBJ2-2; TRBD2 matches 11 bases. The CDR3 totals 18 residues. The J segment lost 6 bases and the V segment lost 3 bases, leaving 13 bases of the junction unmatched. The germline gives CDR1 SGHRS, CDR2 YFSETQ.

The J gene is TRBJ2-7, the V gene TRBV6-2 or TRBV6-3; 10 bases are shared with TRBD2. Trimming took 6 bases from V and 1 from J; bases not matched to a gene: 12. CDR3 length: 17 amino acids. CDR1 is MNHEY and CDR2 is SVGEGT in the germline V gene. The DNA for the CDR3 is TGTGCCAGCAGCTCCTATGCGGTAGCGGGGGGTTCCTACGAGCAGTACTTC. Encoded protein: CASSSYAVAGGSYEQYF.

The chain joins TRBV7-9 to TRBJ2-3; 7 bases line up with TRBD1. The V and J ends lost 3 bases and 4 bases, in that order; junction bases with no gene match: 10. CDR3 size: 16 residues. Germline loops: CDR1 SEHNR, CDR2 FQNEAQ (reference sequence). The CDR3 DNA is TGTGCCAGCAGCTTTCGCACCGGGACAGTCTCAGATACGCAGTATTTT. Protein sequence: CASSFRTGTVSDTQYF. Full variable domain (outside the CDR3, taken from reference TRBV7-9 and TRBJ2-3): DTGVSQNPRHKITKRGQNVTFRCDPISEHNRLYWYRQTLGQGPEFLTYFQNEAQLEKSRLLSDRFSAERPKGSFSTLEIQRTEQGDSAMYLCASSFRTGTVSDTQYFGPGTRLTVL.

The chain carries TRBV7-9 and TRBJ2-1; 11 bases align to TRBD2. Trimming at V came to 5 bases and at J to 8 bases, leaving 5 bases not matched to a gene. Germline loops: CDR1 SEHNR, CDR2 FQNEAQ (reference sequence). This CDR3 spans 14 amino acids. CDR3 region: CASSETSGAHEQFF. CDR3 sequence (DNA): TGTGCCAGCAGCGAGACTAGCGGGGCGCATGAGCAGTTCTTC.

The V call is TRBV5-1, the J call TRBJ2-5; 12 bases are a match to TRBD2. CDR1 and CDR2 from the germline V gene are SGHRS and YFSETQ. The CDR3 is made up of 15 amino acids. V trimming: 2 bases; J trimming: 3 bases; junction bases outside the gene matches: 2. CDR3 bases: TGCGCCAGCAGCTTTACTAGCGGGGGGAAAGAGACCCAGTACTTC. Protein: CASSFTSGGKETQYF.

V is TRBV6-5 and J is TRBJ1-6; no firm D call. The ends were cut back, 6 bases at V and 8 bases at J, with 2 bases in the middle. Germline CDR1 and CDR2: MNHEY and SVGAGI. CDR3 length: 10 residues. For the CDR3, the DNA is TGTGCCAGCAGCGATTCACCCCTCCACTTT. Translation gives CASSDSPLHF.

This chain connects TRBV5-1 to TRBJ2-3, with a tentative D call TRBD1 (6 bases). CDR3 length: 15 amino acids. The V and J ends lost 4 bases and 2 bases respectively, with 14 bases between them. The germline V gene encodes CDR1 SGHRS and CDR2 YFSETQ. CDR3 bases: TGCGCCAGCAGCACCCTTGGGGGCAACACAGATACGCAGTATTTT. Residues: CASSTLGGNTDTQYF.

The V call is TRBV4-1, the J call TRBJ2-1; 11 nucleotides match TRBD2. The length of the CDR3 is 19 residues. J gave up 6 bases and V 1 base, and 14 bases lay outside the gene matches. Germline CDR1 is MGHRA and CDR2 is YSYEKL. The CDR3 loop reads CASSQGTGNSGGAFNEQFF. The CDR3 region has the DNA TGCGCCAGCAGCCAAGGGACAGGAAATAGCGGGGGGGCCTTCAATGAGCAGTTCTTC.

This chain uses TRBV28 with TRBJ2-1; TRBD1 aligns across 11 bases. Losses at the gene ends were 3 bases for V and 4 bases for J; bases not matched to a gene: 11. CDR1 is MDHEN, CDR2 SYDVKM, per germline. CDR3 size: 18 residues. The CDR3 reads CASSFSPAGTGGYNEQFF. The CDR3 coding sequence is TGTGCCAGCAGTTTTTCCCCCGCCGGGACAGGGGGGTACAATGAGCAGTTCTTC.

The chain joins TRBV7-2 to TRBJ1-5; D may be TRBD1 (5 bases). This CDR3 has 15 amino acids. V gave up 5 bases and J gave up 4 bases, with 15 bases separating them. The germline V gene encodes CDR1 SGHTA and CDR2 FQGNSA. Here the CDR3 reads CASSPSPRGNQPQHF. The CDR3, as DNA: TGTGCCAGCAGCCCGAGCCCACGGGGGAATCAGCCCCAGCATTTT.

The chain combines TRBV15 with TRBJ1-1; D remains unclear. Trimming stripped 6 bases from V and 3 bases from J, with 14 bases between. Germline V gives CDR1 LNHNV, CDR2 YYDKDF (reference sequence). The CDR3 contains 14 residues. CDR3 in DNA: TGTGCCACCAGAACACGTGGGCAGTACACTGAAGCTTTCTTT. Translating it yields CATRTRGQYTEAFF.

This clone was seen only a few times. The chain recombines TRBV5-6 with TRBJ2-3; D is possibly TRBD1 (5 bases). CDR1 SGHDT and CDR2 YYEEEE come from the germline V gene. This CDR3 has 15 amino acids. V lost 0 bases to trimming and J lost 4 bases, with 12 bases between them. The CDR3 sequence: CASSLDPLGPDTQYF. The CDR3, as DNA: TGTGCCAGCAGCTTGGATCCGCTGGGGCCAGATACGCAGTATTTT.